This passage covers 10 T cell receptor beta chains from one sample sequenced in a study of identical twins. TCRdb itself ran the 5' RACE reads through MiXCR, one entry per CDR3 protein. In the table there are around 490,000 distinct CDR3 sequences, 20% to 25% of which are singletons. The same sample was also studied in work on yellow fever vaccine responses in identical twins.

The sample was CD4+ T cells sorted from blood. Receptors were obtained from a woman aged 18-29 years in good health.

CDR3 protein: CATSEGLAGGNEQFF. CDR3 nucleotides: TGTGCCACCAGTGAGGGACTAGCGGGAGGTAATGAGCAGTTCTTC. This chain connects TRBV24-1 to TRBJ2-1, with 15 nucleotides matching TRBD2. This CDR3 has 15 residues. Trimming cost V 4 bases and J 7 bases; bases outside gene matches: 1. CDR1 is KGHDR, CDR2 SFDVKD, per germline.

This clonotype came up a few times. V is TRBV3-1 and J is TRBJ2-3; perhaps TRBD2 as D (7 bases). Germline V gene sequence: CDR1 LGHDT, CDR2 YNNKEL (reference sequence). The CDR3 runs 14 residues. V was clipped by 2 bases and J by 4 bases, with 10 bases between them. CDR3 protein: CASSQRGASDTQYF. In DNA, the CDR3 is TGTGCCAGCAGCCAACGGGGGGCTTCAGATACGCAGTATTTT.

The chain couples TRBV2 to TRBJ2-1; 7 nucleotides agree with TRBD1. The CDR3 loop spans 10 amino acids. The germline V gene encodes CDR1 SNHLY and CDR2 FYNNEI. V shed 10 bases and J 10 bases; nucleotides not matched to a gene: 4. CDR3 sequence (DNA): TGTGCCACCGAGGACAGGGAGCAGTTCTTC. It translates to CATEDREQFF.

The CDR3 sequence: CASRTLGVGNIQYF. CDR3 nucleotide sequence: TGTGCCAGCAGAACGCTGGGGGTCGGAAACATTCAGTACTTC. The J gene is TRBJ2-4, the V gene TRBV6-2 or TRBV6-3; D could derive from TRBD1 or TRBD2 (5 bases each). The CDR3 length is 14 residues. Trimming removed 6 bases from V and 6 bases from J, with 15 bases in between. Germline V gene lookup returns CDR1 MNHEY and CDR2 SVGEGT.

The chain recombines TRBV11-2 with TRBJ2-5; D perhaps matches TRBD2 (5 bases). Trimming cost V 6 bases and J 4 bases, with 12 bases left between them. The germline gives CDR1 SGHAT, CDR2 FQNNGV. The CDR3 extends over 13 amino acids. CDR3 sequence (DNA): TGTGCCAGCAGGTCACTAGTTAGAGAGACCCAGTACTTC. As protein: CASRSLVRETQYF.

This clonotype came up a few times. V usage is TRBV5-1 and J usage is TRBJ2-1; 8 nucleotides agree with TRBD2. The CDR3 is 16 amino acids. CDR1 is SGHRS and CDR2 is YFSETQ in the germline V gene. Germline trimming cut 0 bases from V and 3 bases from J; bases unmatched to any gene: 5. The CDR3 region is CASSLVGTSVYNEQFF. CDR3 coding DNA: TGCGCCAGCAGCTTGGTTGGGACTAGTGTCTACAATGAGCAGTTCTTC.

The CDR3 DNA reads as TGTGCCAGCAGCAAAAAGGGAGGGGCACCCCACCACGTCTACGAGCAGTACGTC. Its protein is CASSKKGGAPHHVYEQYV. The rearrangement links TRBV21-1 to TRBJ2-7; the table gives TRBD1 as D, unverified against the DNA. TRBV21-1 is reported as a pseudogene. CDR3 length: 18 amino acids.

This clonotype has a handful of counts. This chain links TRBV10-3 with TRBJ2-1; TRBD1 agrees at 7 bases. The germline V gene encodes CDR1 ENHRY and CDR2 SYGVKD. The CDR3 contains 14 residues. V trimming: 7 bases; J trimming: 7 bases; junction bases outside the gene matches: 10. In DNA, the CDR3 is TGTGCCATCAAGAGGGGGACAGTAAAGAATGAGCAGTTCTTC. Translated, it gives CAIKRGTVKNEQFF.

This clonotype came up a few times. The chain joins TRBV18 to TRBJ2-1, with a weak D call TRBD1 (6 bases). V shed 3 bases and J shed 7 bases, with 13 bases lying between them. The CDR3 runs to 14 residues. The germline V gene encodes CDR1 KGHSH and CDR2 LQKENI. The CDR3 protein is CASSPNEQGNEQFF. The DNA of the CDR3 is TGTGCCAGCTCACCTAACGAACAGGGTAATGAGCAGTTCTTC.

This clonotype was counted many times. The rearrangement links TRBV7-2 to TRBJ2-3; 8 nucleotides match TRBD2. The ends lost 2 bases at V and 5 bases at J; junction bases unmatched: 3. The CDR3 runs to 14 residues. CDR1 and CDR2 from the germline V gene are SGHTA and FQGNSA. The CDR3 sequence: CASSLSGGRDTQYF. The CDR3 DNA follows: TGTGCCAGCAGCTTAAGCGGGGGACGAGATACGCAGTATTTT.